The 16 T cell receptor beta chains below all came from one sample that was sequenced in a study of shared clonotypes between healthy human individuals. Clones were sequenced by immunoSEQ multiplex PCR, and TCRdb holds only the in-frame ones, with some missing. The sample carries about 1.5 million clones, approximately 98% recorded once. Sequencing was carried out using naive CD4+ T cells sorted from blood. The sample's subset: CD45RA+ positively selected. These receptors originate from a young man in good health.

The rearrangement joins TRBV28 to TRBJ2-2; no firm D call. Trimming left V 6 bases short and J 6 bases short, with 11 bases between. The CDR3 sequence is 13 residues long. Germline V gene lookup returns CDR1 MDHEN and CDR2 SYDVKM. The CDR3 reads CASRSTGPGELFF. CDR3 in DNA: TGTGCCAGCAGGTCAACCGGGCCCGGGGAGCTGTTTTTT.

This clone has just one count. V and J are TRBV6-5 and TRBJ2-1; 9 bases align to TRBD2. The CDR3 runs 16 residues. With 6 bases clipped from V and 4 bases from J, the junction kept 10 bases outside the gene matches. The germline V gene encodes CDR1 MNHEY and CDR2 SVGAGI. CDR3 in amino acids: CASSYLSGRRYNEQFF. The CDR3 region has the DNA TGTGCCAGCAGCTACCTCAGCGGGAGGAGGTACAATGAGCAGTTCTTC.

This chain links TRBV9 with TRBJ1-1; D is undetermined. V lost 0 bases and J 4 bases, leaving 10 bases between the germline ends. In germline, CDR1 is SGDLS, CDR2 YYNGEE. The CDR3 has 14 residues. The CDR3 DNA is TGTGCCAGCAGCGTAGCGGGGTTTGGCACTGAAGCTTTCTTT. Encoded protein: CASSVAGFGTEAFF.

The rearrangement joins TRBV28 to TRBJ1-2, with D perhaps TRBD1 (5 bases). The length of the CDR3 is 12 residues. Trimming took 7 bases from V and 7 from J, leaving 13 bases between them. Per the germline V gene, CDR1 is MDHEN and CDR2 is SYDVKM. CDR3 in DNA: TGTGCCAGCACCGACAGTTGGTTTGGCTACACCTTC. This encodes CASTDSWFGYTF.

The gene calls are TRBV5-1 and TRBJ2-6; D gene uncertain. This CDR3 is 15 amino acids long. The ends were cut back, 1 base at V and 0 bases at J, with 5 bases in the middle. The V gene's germline CDR1 is SGHRS and CDR2 YFSETQ. The CDR3 protein is CASSLTPSGANVLTF. The CDR3 coding sequence is TGCGCCAGCAGCTTGACTCCCTCTGGGGCCAACGTCCTGACTTTC.

This clone is a singleton in its sample. The V gene is TRBV5-1, the J gene TRBJ2-3; 12 nucleotides align to TRBD2. In germline, CDR1 is SGHRS, CDR2 YFSETQ. This CDR3 is 19 amino acids long. V lost 5 bases to trimming and J lost 1 base; unmatched junction nucleotides: 14. In nucleotides, the CDR3 is TGCGCCAGCAGGTATCCGGCTAGCGGGAGGGCACAAGGCACAGATACGCAGTATTTT. Its translation: CASRYPASGRAQGTDTQYF.

The chain employs TRBV7-9 and TRBJ2-1; the match to TRBD1 covers 7 bases. V was pared by 5 bases and J by 6 bases, with 7 bases of the junction left unmatched. Germline V CDR1 and CDR2: SEHNR, FQNEAQ (reference sequence). The CDR3 is made up of 14 amino acids. The CDR3 nucleotides are TGTGCCAGCAGCCCCCGACAGGGTCCCAATGAGCAGTTCTTC. It specifies CASSPRQGPNEQFF.

The chain joins TRBV2 to TRBJ2-4; no definite D call. The CDR3 totals 14 residues. Germline V gene lookup returns CDR1 SNHLY and CDR2 FYNNEI. V shed 3 bases and J shed 2 bases, with 8 bases lying between them. CDR3 coding DNA: TGTGCCAGCAGTGACCCGGGTTCCAAAAACATTCAGTACTTC. Encoded protein: CASSDPGSKNIQYF.

This chain connects TRBV2 to TRBJ2-7; TRBD1 is a possible D gene (5 bases). The CDR3 is 17 amino acids. The germline V gene has CDR1 SNHLY and CDR2 FYNNEI. Trimming stripped 2 bases from V and 7 bases from J, with 24 bases between. The CDR3: CASSERMAAGSLFEQYF. The CDR3, as DNA: TGTGCCAGCAGTGAAAGGATGGCGGCAGGGTCTCTTTTTGAGCAGTACTTC.

The chain has TRBV9 and TRBJ1-2; no definite D call. Trimming took off 5 bases at V and 0 bases at J, with 8 bases between the two ends. The CDR3 is made up of 13 amino acids. Per the germline V gene, CDR1 is SGDLS and CDR2 is YYNGEE. DNA of the CDR3: TGTGCCAGCAGTTCCTCAACTAACTATGGCTACACCTTC. Protein: CASSSSTNYGYTF.

This clone appeared once. The chain is built from TRBV10-3 and TRBJ1-4; 10 nucleotides agree with TRBD1. V was clipped by 6 bases and J by 6 bases; unmatched bases: 4. Germline CDR1 and CDR2: ENHRY and SYGVKD. There are 14 residues in the CDR3. CDR3 DNA sequence: TGTGCCATCAGCTCCGGGACAGGGGATGAAAAACTGTTTTTT. It encodes CAISSGTGDEKLFF.

The chain uses TRBV6-5 and TRBJ2-1; 7 bases align to TRBD2. V shed 5 bases and J 9 bases; nucleotides not matched to a gene: 13. The CDR3 spans 15 residues. Germline CDR1 reads MNHEY; CDR2 reads SVGAGI. CDR3 region: CASSLSTAGMTEQFF. CDR3 bases: TGTGCCAGCAGTCTTTCGACAGCGGGGATGACTGAGCAGTTCTTC.

This rearrangement joins TRBV9 to TRBJ2-1; D might be TRBD2 (6 bases). The germline V and J ends were trimmed by 0 bases and 8 bases, with 15 bases remaining between them. Germline V lookup: CDR1 SGDLS, CDR2 YYNGEE. The CDR3 spans 15 residues. The DNA of the CDR3 is TGTGCCAGCAGCGTAGCCCCTACTAGCTTCGATGAGCAGTTCTTC. Residues: CASSVAPTSFDEQFF.

CDR3 loop: CASSEGVGEKLFF. CDR3 sequence (DNA): TGTGCCAGCAGTGAGGGTGTGGGTGAAAAACTGTTTTTT. This sequence joins TRBV2 and TRBJ1-4; D unclear. V dropped 3 bases and J dropped 7 bases, with 9 bases sitting between them. Germline V gene lookup returns CDR1 SNHLY and CDR2 FYNNEI. The CDR3 length is 13 residues.

This clone was found once. V and J are TRBV19 and TRBJ1-4; a possible D gene is TRBD1 (5 bases). Germline CDR1 and CDR2: LNHDA and SQIVND (reference sequence). The CDR3 spans 17 residues. V dropped 4 bases and J dropped 0 bases, with 15 bases sitting between them. CDR3 bases: TGTGCCAGTAGTACGAGGGACCTACCGACAACTAATGAAAAACTGTTTTTT. Protein sequence: CASSTRDLPTTNEKLFF.

The genes are TRBV5-1 and TRBJ2-6; the D gene is possibly TRBD2 (6 bases). The germline V gene has CDR1 SGHRS and CDR2 YFSETQ. The CDR3 is made up of 19 amino acids. V was shortened by 4 bases and J by 2 bases, with 22 bases between the two germline ends. The CDR3 sequence is CASSGGVAVEKTGANVLTF. The CDR3 bases are TGCGCCAGCAGCGGAGGGGTGGCAGTGGAGAAGACTGGGGCCAACGTCCTGACTTTC.